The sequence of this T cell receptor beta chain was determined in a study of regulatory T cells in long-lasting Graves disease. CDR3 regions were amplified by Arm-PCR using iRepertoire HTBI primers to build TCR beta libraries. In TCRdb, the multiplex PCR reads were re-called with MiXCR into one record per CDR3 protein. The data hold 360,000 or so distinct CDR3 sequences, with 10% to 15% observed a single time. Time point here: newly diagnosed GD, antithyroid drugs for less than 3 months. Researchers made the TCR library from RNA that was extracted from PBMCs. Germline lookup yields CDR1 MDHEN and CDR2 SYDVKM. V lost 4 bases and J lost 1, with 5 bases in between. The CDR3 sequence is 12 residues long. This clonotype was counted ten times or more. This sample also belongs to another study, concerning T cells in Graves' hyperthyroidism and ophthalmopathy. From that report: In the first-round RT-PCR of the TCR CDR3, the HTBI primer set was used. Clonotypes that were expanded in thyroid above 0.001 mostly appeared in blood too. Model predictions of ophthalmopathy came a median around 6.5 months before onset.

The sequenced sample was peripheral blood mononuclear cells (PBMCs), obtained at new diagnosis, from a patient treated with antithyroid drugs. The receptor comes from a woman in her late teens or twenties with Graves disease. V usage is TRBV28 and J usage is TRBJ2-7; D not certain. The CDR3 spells CASSYGSYEQYF. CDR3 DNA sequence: TGTGCCAGCAGTTACGGATCCTACGAGCAGTACTTC.